This entry describes one T cell receptor beta chain. This CDR3 region has 12 residues. Germline loops: CDR1 MNHEY, CDR2 SMNVEV (reference sequence). V gave up 6 bases and J gave up 2 bases, with 5 bases separating them. The data were taken from a study of OX40 agonist ivuxolimab in advanced cancers. Study-level information: Patients treated during dose escalation were battling hepatocellular carcinoma, melanoma, renal cell or head and neck cancer.

Some clones are missing from TCRdb's copy, which holds only in-frame ones; the method was immunoSEQ multiplex PCR. The repertoire has about 89,000 clones, approximately 90% of them found once; the top ten carry 0.6% to 0.8%. The source material was CD4+ or CD8+ T cells sorted from blood, sampled in a trial of the OX40 agonist ivuxolimab. The chain combines TRBV27 with TRBJ1-5; D is unclear. The receptor was isolated from an adult with an advanced solid tumor such as melanoma, head and neck, liver or kidney cancer. CDR3 DNA: TGTGCCAGCAGGAGGGGCAATCAGCCCCAGCATTTT. Translated, it gives CASRRGNQPQHF.